This T cell receptor beta chain originates from a study of T cells in Graves' hyperthyroidism and ophthalmopathy. Background on the study: The authors collected peripheral blood at initial diagnosis, before any treatment.

The CDR3 has 16 residues. Per germline, CDR1 LGHDT and CDR2 YNNKEL (reference sequence). Trimming took off 3 bases at V and 1 base at J, with 14 bases between the two ends. From RNA transcripts, TCR beta CDR3 regions were amplified. HTBI primers were the set used in a first-round RT-PCR of the TCR CDR3. TCRdb ran MiXCR on the multiplex PCR reads and lists one entry per CDR3 protein. The sample has approximately 590,000 distinct CDR3 sequences, around 16% seen once. Clinical symptoms, serum thyroxine and TRAb, thyroid ultrasound and orbital computed tomography were used for the diagnoses. The chain recombines TRBV3-1 with TRBJ2-3, with TRBD1 as a possible D gene (6 bases). Sequencing was done on a sample of blood. This clonotype was obtained from a woman aged 25 to 39 with Graves' hyperthyroidism. This CDR3 is CASSHGQFSGTDTQYF. The DNA of the CDR3 is TGTGCCAGCAGCCACGGACAGTTTTCGGGCACAGATACGCAGTATTTT.